These T cell receptor beta chains were read from a single sample in a study of blood T cell repertoires in COVID-19. Sequencing was performed with immunoSEQ multiplex PCR; in TCRdb, only in-frame clones are kept and a portion is missing. Of 350,000 to 450,000 clones listed, about 85% were seen once; the top ten hold roughly 3.9%. The sample comprised peripheral blood. The receptor set was obtained from a woman younger than 35 with acute or convalescent COVID-19. Each CDR3 is given with its conserved first and last residue. Fields, in order: CDR3 protein, CDR3 DNA, J gene, D gene, clone size, V gene. A D gene is named only where the DNA matches it firmly. Size tells how often a clone was seen (once, few, many) or the class of an expanded clone, and some rows leave it out.

CASSDSSGRRNEQFF TGCGCCAGCAGTGACTCCAGCGGGAGACGCAATGAGCAGTTCTTC TRBJ2-1 TRBD2 NA TRBV10-1
CASTPGQKNQPQHF TGTGCCAGCACCCCGGGACAGAAGAATCAGCCCCAGCATTTT TRBJ1-5 TRBD1 NA TRBV11-3
CASSPLTGGTQYF TGTGCCAGCAGTCCCCTAACGGGAGGTACGCAGTATTTT TRBJ2-3 TRBD2 NA TRBV6-4
CASSRGAYLGNQPQHF TGTGCCAGCAGTCGGGGGGCATACTTGGGCAATCAGCCCCAGCATTTT TRBJ1-5 NA NA TRBV28
CASSPLLATDTQYF TGTGCCAGCTCACCACTTCTAGCTACAGATACGCAGTATTTT TRBJ2-3 NA few TRBV18
CASSFTTGGYNEQFF TGTGCCAGCAGCTTTACCACAGGGGGCTACAATGAGCAGTTCTTC TRBJ2-1 TRBD1 NA TRBV7-2
CASRAGLARSDEQYF TGTGCCAGCAGGGCAGGACTAGCGAGAAGCGACGAGCAGTACTTC TRBJ2-7 TRBD2 NA TRBV6-5
CASSGDAATGLNTEAFF TGTGCCAGCAGCGGAGACGCCGCGACAGGGCTGAACACTGAAGCTTTCTTT TRBJ1-1 TRBD1 NA TRBV9
CASSLTSGGTVAQYF TGTGCCAGCAGTCTAACTAGCGGGGGTACCGTGGCCCAGTACTTC TRBJ2-5 TRBD2 NA TRBV2
CASSPQTGDYGYTF TGTGCCAGCAGCCCCCAAACAGGGGACTATGGCTACACCTTC TRBJ1-2 TRBD1 once TRBV3-1/TRBV3-2
CASSPDRGATEAFF TGCGCCAGCAGCCCAGACAGGGGAGCCACTGAAGCTTTCTTT TRBJ1-1 TRBD1 NA TRBV5-1
CASSEIASGDGELFF TGTGCCAGCAGTGAAATAGCCTCGGGGGACGGGGAGCTGTTTTTT TRBJ2-2 NA NA TRBV25-1
CASSDLRGRVGYGYTF TGTGCCAGCAGTGACCTAAGGGGGCGGGTTGGGTATGGCTACACCTTC TRBJ1-2 TRBD1 NA TRBV6-4
CARWSGGYTF TGTGCCAGATGGTCGGGTGGCTACACCTTC TRBJ1-2 NA NA TRBV19
CASSQDWLAGRQETQYF TGCGCCAGCAGCCAAGATTGGTTAGCGGGGAGGCAAGAGACCCAGTACTTC TRBJ2-5 TRBD2 NA TRBV4-1
CASSLDPFSYEQYF TGCGCCAGCAGCTTGGATCCTTTCTCCTACGAGCAGTACTTC TRBJ2-7 NA once TRBV5-1
CASSTDRARYNSPLHF TGCGCCAGCAGCACGGACAGGGCCCGCTATAATTCACCCCTCCACTTT TRBJ1-6 TRBD1 NA TRBV10-2
CASSYGGLAGELFF TGTGCCAGCAGCTACGGGGGGCTCGCCGGGGAGCTGTTTTTT TRBJ2-2 NA NA TRBV7-3
CASSQVRSEQFF TGTGCCAGCAGCCAAGTGCGTAGTGAGCAGTTCTTC TRBJ2-1 NA NA TRBV3-1/TRBV3-2
CASGLGFSEQFF TGTGCTAGTGGCTTGGGCTTCAGTGAGCAGTTCTTC TRBJ2-1 NA NA TRBV12-5
CASSPSGNTDTQYF TGTGCCAGCTCCCCCTCGGGGAACACAGATACGCAGTATTTT TRBJ2-3 NA NA TRBV7-9
CASSERDTQYF TGTGCCAGCAGTGAACGGGATACGCAGTATTTT TRBJ2-3 NA few TRBV2
CASSQGLADDEQYF TGCGCCAGCAGCCAAGGTCTAGCGGACGACGAGCAGTACTTC TRBJ2-7 TRBD2 NA TRBV4-1
CASRSDRNTEAFF TGTGCCAGCAGGTCGGACAGGAACACTGAAGCTTTCTTT TRBJ1-1 NA NA TRBV6-5
CASSLPQENTEAFF TGCGCCAGCAGCTTGCCACAGGAGAACACTGAAGCTTTCTTT TRBJ1-1 NA NA TRBV5-1
CASSAHLNREGTDTQYF TGTGCCAGCAGCGCACACTTGAACAGGGAGGGGACAGATACGCAGTATTTT TRBJ2-3 NA NA TRBV9